This entry features one TCR beta chain sequence. Its antigen is unknown. The entry originates in a study of T and B cells in COVID-19 patients. Across the study: COVID-19 patients gave peripheral blood either during active infection or after recovery. Most recovered patients had mild to moderate COVID-19 treated as outpatients. Active-infection patients were older, median around 62 years, than recovered patients, median approximately 35 years.

Each TRB amplification used roughly 240-550 ng of genomic DNA from blood. Multiplex PCR with BIOMED2 TRB-A/B primer pools amplified TRB rearrangements. In TCRdb, the multiplex PCR reads were re-called with MiXCR into one record per CDR3 protein. The data show 4,000 to 5,500 distinct CDR3 sequences, 27% seen once. Whole-study results and caveats: Symptomatic-phase blood samples from mildly ill patients and early samples from severe cases were scarce.

Trimming left V 6 bases short and J 5 bases short, with 20 bases between. The CDR3 is 15 amino acids. The material sequenced was blood. The rearrangement uses TRBV12-3 or TRBV12-4 and TRBJ2-7, with D unresolved. This TCR was recovered from a human donor with active COVID-19. The CDR3 coding sequence is TGTGCCAGCAGCCTGGGTAAGGGCGTGAGGAACGAGCAGTACTTC. This sequence encodes CASSLGKGVRNEQYF.